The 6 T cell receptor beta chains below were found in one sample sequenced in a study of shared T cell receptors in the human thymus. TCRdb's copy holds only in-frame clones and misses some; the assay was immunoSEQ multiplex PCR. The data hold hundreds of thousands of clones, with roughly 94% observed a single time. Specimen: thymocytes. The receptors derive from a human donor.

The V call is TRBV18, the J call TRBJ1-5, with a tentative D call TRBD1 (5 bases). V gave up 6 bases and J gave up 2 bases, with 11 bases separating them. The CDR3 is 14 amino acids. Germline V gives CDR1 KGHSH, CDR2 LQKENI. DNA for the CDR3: TGTGCCAGCTCCTACGGGGCGGGCAATCAGCCCCAGCATTTT. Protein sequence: CASSYGAGNQPQHF.

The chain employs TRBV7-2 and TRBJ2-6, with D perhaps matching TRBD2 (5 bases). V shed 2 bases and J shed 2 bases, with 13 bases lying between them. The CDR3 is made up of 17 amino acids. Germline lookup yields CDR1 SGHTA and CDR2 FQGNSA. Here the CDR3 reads CASSLSTGEAGANVLTF. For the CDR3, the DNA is TGTGCCAGCAGCTTAAGTACCGGGGAAGCTGGGGCCAACGTCCTGACTTTC.

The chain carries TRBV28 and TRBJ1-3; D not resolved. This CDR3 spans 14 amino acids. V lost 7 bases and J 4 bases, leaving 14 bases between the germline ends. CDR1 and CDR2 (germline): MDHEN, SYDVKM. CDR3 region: CASIPLRLGNTIYF. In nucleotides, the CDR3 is TGTGCCAGCATCCCATTGAGGTTGGGAAACACCATATATTTT.

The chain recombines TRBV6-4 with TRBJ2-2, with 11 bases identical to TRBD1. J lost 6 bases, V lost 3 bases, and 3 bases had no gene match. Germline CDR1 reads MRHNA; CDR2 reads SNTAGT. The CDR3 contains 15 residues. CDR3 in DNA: TGTGCCAGCAGTGATCCGGGACAGGGGGCCGGGGAGCTGTTTTTT. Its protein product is CASSDPGQGAGELFF.

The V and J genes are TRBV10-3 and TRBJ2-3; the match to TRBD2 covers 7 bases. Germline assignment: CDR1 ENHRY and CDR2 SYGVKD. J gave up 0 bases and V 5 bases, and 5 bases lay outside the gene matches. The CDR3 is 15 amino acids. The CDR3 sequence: CAISILAASTDTQYF. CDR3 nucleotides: TGTGCCATCAGTATTCTAGCGGCTAGCACAGATACGCAGTATTTT.

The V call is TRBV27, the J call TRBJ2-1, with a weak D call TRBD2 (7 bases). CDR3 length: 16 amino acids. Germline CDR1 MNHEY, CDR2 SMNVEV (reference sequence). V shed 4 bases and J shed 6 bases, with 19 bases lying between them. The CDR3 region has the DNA TGTGCCAGCAGTTCAAATCAAACAGGGAGGGTCAATGAGCAGTTCTTC. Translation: CASSSNQTGRVNEQFF.